This passage covers 10 T cell receptor beta chains from one sample sequenced in a study of OX40 agonist ivuxolimab in advanced cancers. Assay: immunoSEQ multiplex PCR; the TCRdb copy retains only in-frame clones and omits some. The table records about 16,000 clones, roughly 84% of them present only once. The specimen comprised CD4+ or CD8+ T cells sorted from blood, sampled in a trial of the OX40 agonist ivuxolimab. The receptors were gathered from an adult with an advanced solid tumor such as melanoma, head and neck, liver or kidney cancer.

This chain links TRBV7-9 with TRBJ1-1, with D hard to call. CDR1 is SEHNR and CDR2 is FQNEAQ in the germline V gene (reference sequence). The CDR3 extends over 14 amino acids. Trimming removed 2 bases from V and 3 bases from J, with 10 bases in between. CDR3 loop: CASSLNGVDTEAFF. Written as DNA, the CDR3 is TGTGCCAGCAGCTTAAATGGGGTAGACACTGAAGCTTTCTTT.

The chain carries TRBV5-4 and TRBJ1-2; perhaps TRBD1 as D (5 bases). Between the trimmed V and J ends, which lost 6 bases and 4 bases, there was a span of 7 bases. The V gene's germline CDR1 is SGHNT and CDR2 YYREEE (reference sequence). The CDR3 has 11 residues. The CDR3 is CASTGTYGYTF. The CDR3 coding sequence is TGTGCCAGCACCGGGACCTATGGCTACACCTTC.

Only a few counts were recorded for this clone. No conserved phenylalanine or tryptophan ends this CDR3, so it is likely a read error. It is unclear where the CDR3 begins or ends on the DNA, so no DNA is shown, and the CDR3 is as TCRdb lists it. The chain recombines TRBV18 with TRBJ1-1. Looked up from germline, CDR1 is KGHSH and CDR2 is LQKENI. The CDR3 region is 13 residues in length, termini included. The CDR3 loop is CASSPLKGADPLI.

This clone was seen only a few times. This chain links TRBV7-3 with TRBJ2-4; TRBD1 is a possible D gene (6 bases). This CDR3 region has 14 residues. In germline, CDR1 is SGHTA, CDR2 FQGTGA. V was shortened by 5 bases and J by 5 bases, with 13 bases between the two germline ends. This CDR3 is CASSATGSQNIQYF. The CDR3 coding sequence is TGTGCCAGCAGCGCCACAGGGTCCCAAAACATTCAGTACTTC.

The rearrangement links TRBV6-1 to TRBJ2-1, with D perhaps matching TRBD1 (6 bases). The CDR3 sequence is 15 residues long. Per the germline V gene, CDR1 is MNHNS and CDR2 is SASEGT. V lost 6 bases to trimming and J lost 6 bases, with 18 bases between them. In DNA, the CDR3 is TGTGCCAGCAGGCCCAGACAGGTTACGGGCAATGAGCAGTTCTTC. Translating it yields CASRPRQVTGNEQFF.

The rearrangement uses TRBV4-1 and TRBJ2-4; 9 bases line up with TRBD2. The CDR3 contains 15 residues. V was clipped by 2 bases and J by 4 bases; unmatched bases: 3. The germline CDR1 and CDR2 sequences are MGHRA and YSYEKL. The CDR3 here is CASSQPTSGKNIQYF. The CDR3 DNA sequence: TGCGCCAGCAGCCAACCGACTAGCGGTAAAAACATTCAGTACTTC.

V gene TRBV11-1 combines with J gene TRBJ2-1; 8 bases line up with TRBD1. Trimming at V came to 3 bases and at J to 8 bases, leaving 9 bases not matched to a gene. CDR1 is SGHAT, CDR2 FQDESV, per germline (reference sequence). This CDR3 contains 15 residues. CDR3 coding DNA: TGTGCCAGCAGCTTTCAATCGACAGGGGCCTATGAGCAGTTCTTC. Amino acid sequence: CASSFQSTGAYEQFF.

The chain joins TRBV5-1 to TRBJ2-7, with D perhaps given as TRBD1 or TRBD2 (5 bases each). The CDR3 extends over 14 amino acids. V was shortened by 0 bases and J by 4 bases, with 11 bases between the two germline ends. The germline V gene has CDR1 SGHRS and CDR2 YFSETQ. The CDR3 here is CASSLEGTVYEQYF. Here the CDR3 DNA reads TGCGCCAGCAGCTTGGAGGGGACGGTATACGAGCAGTACTTC.

V usage is TRBV15 and J usage is TRBJ1-2; 9 bases match TRBD1. Looked up from germline, CDR1 is LNHNV and CDR2 is YYDKDF (reference sequence). The V and J ends lost 3 bases and 2 bases, in that order; junction bases with no gene match: 4. This CDR3 has 15 amino acids. In nucleotides, the CDR3 is TGTGCCACCAGCAGGGGGACAGGGTTGAACTATGGCTACACCTTC. Protein: CATSRGTGLNYGYTF.

The chain is built from TRBV4-1 and TRBJ2-7; 7 bases fit TRBD1. Germline CDR1 MGHRA, CDR2 YSYEKL. V was pared by 1 base and J by 6 bases, with 3 bases of the junction left unmatched. This CDR3 comprises 13 residues. CDR3 sequence reads: CASSQATGFEQYF. CDR3 sequence (DNA): TGCGCCAGCAGCCAAGCGACAGGGTTCGAGCAGTACTTC.